These 28 T cell receptor beta chains were sequenced from one sample in a study of T cell changes during pregnancy in multiple sclerosis. Measured with immunoSEQ multiplex PCR; TCRdb has only the in-frame clones, and not every one. The data show approximately 71,000 clones, with 80% to 95% seen just once and roughly 2% held by the top ten. Source: peripheral blood, taken in the second trimester of pregnancy. The receptors shown here come from a female donor with multiple sclerosis, enrolled in a pregnancy study.

J is TRBJ1-4 and V is TRBV5-1; 9 positions match TRBD1. In germline, CDR1 is SGHRS, CDR2 YFSETQ. V shed 1 base and J 3 bases; nucleotides not matched to a gene: 13. The CDR3 sequence is 19 residues long. CDR3 nucleotide sequence: TGCGCCAGCAGCTTGATTGGGCCGGGACAGGGTTTGGCTAATGAAAAACTGTTTTTT. The encoded protein is CASSLIGPGQGLANEKLFF.

The rearrangement links TRBV9 to TRBJ1-3; 7 bases are a match to TRBD1. Germline assignment: CDR1 SGDLS and CDR2 YYNGEE. The CDR3 has 14 residues. The J segment lost 3 bases and the V segment lost 0 bases, leaving 0 bases of the junction unmatched. The CDR3 sequence is CASSVGQGGNTIYF. CDR3 in DNA: TGTGCCAGCAGCGTAGGACAGGGTGGAAACACCATATATTTT.

V and J are TRBV5-6 and TRBJ1-1, with 7 positions matching TRBD1. Losses at the gene ends were 4 bases for V and 5 bases for J; bases not matched to a gene: 5. Germline V CDR1 and CDR2: SGHDT, YYEEEE. This CDR3 has 13 amino acids. CDR3 residues: CASSPLQGTEAFF. CDR3 DNA: TGTGCCAGCAGCCCTCTACAGGGGACTGAAGCTTTCTTT.

The chain uses TRBV29-1 and TRBJ2-5; D possibly corresponds to TRBD1 (5 bases). V dropped 4 bases and J dropped 5 bases, with 14 bases sitting between them. The CDR3 contains 13 residues. The germline V gene has CDR1 SQVTM and CDR2 ANQGSEA. The CDR3 is CSVGGRARETQYF. The CDR3 nucleotides are TGCAGCGTTGGGGGCAGGGCTCGGGAGACCCAGTACTTC.

The V call is TRBV7-3, the J call TRBJ1-3, with D possibly being TRBD1 (5 bases). The V end lost 6 bases, the J end lost 1 base, and 7 bases lay between the germline ends. The CDR3 is 13 amino acids. Germline assignment: CDR1 SGHTA and CDR2 FQGTGA. Here the CDR3 DNA reads TGTGCCAGCAGTCCAGGGTCTGGAAACACCATATATTTT. It is translated as CASSPGSGNTIYF.

The chain carries TRBV9 and TRBJ1-1; D is ambiguous. The CDR3 is 14 residues long. The germline V gene has CDR1 SGDLS and CDR2 YYNGEE. Deletions cut 1 base from V and 1 base from J, with 8 bases between. The DNA for the CDR3 is TGTGCCAGCAGCGTAAGAGATCGGAACACTGAAGCTTTCTTT. Amino acids: CASSVRDRNTEAFF.

This clone has just a few counts. Other DNA variants within this sample encode the same CDR3. The CDR3 DNA follows: TGTGCCATCAGTGACAGAAACACTGAAGCTTTCTTT. Translating it yields CAISDRNTEAFF. The genes are TRBV10-3 and TRBJ1-1; no clear D. Germline V gene sequence: CDR1 ENHRY, CDR2 SYGVKD. The CDR3 is made up of 12 amino acids. Deletions cut 3 bases from V and 2 bases from J, with 4 bases between.

The chain carries TRBV14 and TRBJ2-5, with 12 bases identical to TRBD1. CDR1 and CDR2 (germline): SGHDN, FVKESK. Losses at the gene ends were 3 bases for V and 4 bases for J; bases not matched to a gene: 9. CDR3 length equals 17 residues. The CDR3 loop is CASSHLRGGQGAETQYF. Here the CDR3 DNA reads TGTGCCAGCAGCCACCTAAGAGGGGGACAGGGGGCAGAGACCCAGTACTTC.

The rearrangement joins TRBV7-9 to TRBJ2-5; 9 bases are a match to TRBD2. CDR1 SEHNR and CDR2 FQNEAQ come from the germline V gene (reference sequence). The CDR3 contains 15 residues. J was trimmed by 2 bases and V by 3 bases; bases with no gene match: 4. CDR3 sequence (DNA): TGTGCCAGCAGCTTCTTAGCGGGAGAGCAAGAGACCCAGTACTTC. This encodes CASSFLAGEQETQYF.

This chain connects TRBV28 to TRBJ1-1; tentative D call: TRBD1 (6 bases). The CDR3 sequence is 13 residues long. Germline CDR1 MDHEN, CDR2 SYDVKM. The V end was cut by 8 bases, the J end by 1 base, with 11 bases between. For the CDR3, the DNA is TGTGCCAGCTTCGGACAGCCGAACACTGAAGCTTTCTTT. This sequence encodes CASFGQPNTEAFF.

This chain joins TRBV7-9 and TRBJ1-1; D unresolved. V shed 7 bases and J shed 6 bases, with 15 bases lying between them. Germline CDR1 SEHNR, CDR2 FQNEAQ (reference sequence). The CDR3 runs to 13 residues. The CDR3 DNA is TGTGCCAGCACTTTCGGCCAGGAATCTGAAGCTTTCTTT. Its translation: CASTFGQESEAFF.

The genes are TRBV7-9 and TRBJ1-1; D remains unclear. Trimming took 5 bases from V and 7 from J, leaving 14 bases between them. This CDR3 spans 13 amino acids. Germline V gene data show CDR1 as SEHNR and CDR2 as FQNEAQ (reference sequence). The chain's CDR3 is CASSLPRGYEAFF. CDR3 nucleotide sequence: TGTGCCAGCAGCCTCCCCCGAGGTTATGAAGCTTTCTTT.

The chain has TRBV2 and TRBJ2-5; 10 bases are a match to TRBD2. Gene TRBJ2-7 matches the end of the DNA better, so the J call may be wrong. This CDR3 spans 15 amino acids. Germline values: CDR1 SNHLY, CDR2 FYNNEI. In DNA form, the CDR3 reads TGTGCCAGCCACGGTACTAGCGGGGTTACCTACGAGCAGTACTTC. Amino acids: CASHGTSGVTYEQYF.

This clone was counted a few times. CDR3 protein: CAISEERVGYNQPQHF. CDR3 nucleotides: TGTGCCATCAGTGAGGAGAGGGTGGGGTACAATCAGCCCCAGCATTTT. This chain joins TRBV10-3 and TRBJ1-5; D gene ambiguous. This CDR3 is built from 16 residues. Trimming cost V 2 bases and J 3 bases, with 14 bases left between them. Per germline, CDR1 ENHRY and CDR2 SYGVKD.

In its sample, this clone was seen once. The gene calls are TRBV27 and TRBJ1-2, with D possibly TRBD1 on 6 matching bases. Trimming took off 0 bases at V and 1 base at J, with 12 bases between the two ends. The CDR3 runs to 16 residues. Germline V gene sequence: CDR1 MNHEY, CDR2 SMNVEV (reference sequence). In nucleotides, the CDR3 is TGTGCCAGCAGTTTATCGGCAGGGGCTGGTAACTATGGCTACACCTTC. Translation gives CASSLSAGAGNYGYTF.

The chain is built from TRBV5-1 and TRBJ2-2; TRBD2 agrees at 8 bases. CDR1 and CDR2 (germline): SGHRS, YFSETQ. The CDR3 has 16 amino acids. Trimming removed 1 base from V and 2 bases from J; junction bases left unmatched: 4. In DNA form, the CDR3 reads TGCGCCAGCAGCTTGCCGGGGGGGATCAACACCGGGGAGCTGTTTTTT. Protein: CASSLPGGINTGELFF.

The genes are TRBV4-1 and TRBJ1-1; D ambiguous. The ends were cut back, 1 base at V and 6 bases at J, with 6 bases in the middle. CDR3 length: 12 amino acids. The germline CDR1 and CDR2 sequences are MGHRA and YSYEKL. The CDR3 spells CASSQGPAEAFF. Written as DNA, the CDR3 is TGCGCCAGCAGCCAAGGCCCGGCTGAAGCTTTCTTT.

The V and J genes are TRBV7-9 and TRBJ1-2; D perhaps matches TRBD1 (6 bases). The CDR3 loop spans 13 amino acids. Germline V lookup: CDR1 SEHNR, CDR2 FQNEAQ (reference sequence). Between the trimmed V and J ends, which lost 6 bases and 3 bases, there was a span of 11 bases. CDR3 DNA: TGTGCCAGCAGTCCAGGGGATGACTATGGCTACACCTTC. Amino acids: CASSPGDDYGYTF.

The V call is TRBV5-1, the J call TRBJ1-2, with TRBD1 identical over 7 bases. The ends lost 4 bases at V and 2 bases at J; junction bases unmatched: 2. Germline V gene sequence: CDR1 SGHRS, CDR2 YFSETQ. This CDR3 region has 13 residues. The CDR3 DNA follows: TGCGCCAGCAGCATGGGACAGAACTATGGCTACACCTTC. It codes for CASSMGQNYGYTF.

This chain links TRBV6-5 with TRBJ2-7; D is uncertain. Per germline, CDR1 MNHEY and CDR2 SVGAGI. CDR3 length: 14 residues. V was trimmed by 2 bases and J by 5 bases, leaving 13 bases between them. DNA of the CDR3: TGTGCCAGCAGTTACAGCGACGCCACCGACGAGCAGTACTTC. Its translation: CASSYSDATDEQYF.

This chain uses TRBV29-1 with TRBJ2-7; a weak D match, TRBD1 (5 bases). Germline CDR1 is SQVTM and CDR2 is ANQGSEA. The CDR3 loop spans 11 amino acids. The V end lost 4 bases, the J end lost 5 bases, and 9 bases lay between the germline ends. The CDR3 nucleotides read TGCAGCGTTGGCAGGGTGGACGAGCAGTACTTC. Protein product: CSVGRVDEQYF.

This chain joins TRBV29-1 and TRBJ2-3; weak D call: TRBD2 (6 bases). CDR1 SQVTM and CDR2 ANQGSEA come from the germline V gene. The germline V and J ends were trimmed by 8 bases and 0 bases, with 18 bases remaining between them. The CDR3 runs 15 residues. The DNA of the CDR3 is TGCAGCACCCACCGGGAGCCCTCTAGCACAGATACGCAGTATTTT. Protein product: CSTHREPSSTDTQYF.

The CDR3 coding sequence is TGTGCCAGCAGCTCGGGAGCAATTGTGCAGTTCTTC. Translating gives CASSSGAIVQFF. The V and J genes are TRBV5-6 and TRBJ2-1, with D maybe TRBD2 (6 bases). Trimming cost V 3 bases and J 12 bases, with 13 bases left between them. Germline lookup yields CDR1 SGHDT and CDR2 YYEEEE. This CDR3 comprises 12 residues.

The chain joins TRBV5-6 to TRBJ2-7, with 7 bases that match TRBD2. V was clipped by 4 bases and J by 2 bases; unmatched bases: 9. CDR1 is SGHDT and CDR2 is YYEEEE in the germline V gene. The CDR3 loop spans 15 amino acids. CDR3 DNA: TGTGCCAGCAGCCGTAATCCGGGAGGAACCTACGAGCAGTACTTC. It translates to CASSRNPGGTYEQYF.

V is TRBV5-1 and J is TRBJ2-7, with D perhaps matching TRBD1 (6 bases). Germline CDR1 reads SGHRS; CDR2 reads YFSETQ. This CDR3 is built from 14 residues. V was clipped by 3 bases and J by 7 bases, with 17 bases between them. The CDR3 nucleotides are TGCGCCAGCAGCTCGGGACGGGTCCAGGGGGAGCAGTACTTC. It translates to CASSSGRVQGEQYF.

The V call is TRBV6-1, the J call TRBJ2-7; a possible D gene is TRBD2 (6 bases). Trimming took 2 bases from V and 3 from J, leaving 11 bases between them. The CDR3 is made up of 14 amino acids. Germline V CDR1 and CDR2: MNHNS, SASEGT. In nucleotides, the CDR3 is TGTGCCAGCAGTGAAAGAGCGGGTGACTACGAGCAGTACTTC. Translation gives CASSERAGDYEQYF.

V is TRBV5-8 and J is TRBJ2-1, with 7 positions matching TRBD2. The CDR3 spans 14 residues. Germline V gives CDR1 SGHTS, CDR2 YDEGEE. The J segment lost 0 bases and the V segment lost 5 bases, leaving 2 bases of the junction unmatched. For the CDR3, the DNA is TGTGCCAGCAGGCGGGAGAGCTCCTACAATGAGCAGTTCTTC. Protein sequence: CASRRESSYNEQFF.

The rearrangement links TRBV7-3 to TRBJ2-1; 7 bases agree with TRBD2. The V segment lost 3 bases and the J segment 2 bases; nucleotides outside the gene matches: 7. Germline CDR1 SGHTA, CDR2 FQGTGA. This CDR3 has 16 amino acids. The CDR3, as DNA: TGTGCCAGCAGCTTCCTGGGGGGGTTACCCTACAATGAGCAGTTCTTC. It yields the protein CASSFLGGLPYNEQFF.